Listed below are T cell receptor beta chains from one sample, sequenced in a study of identifying expanded T cells in peripheral blood. Data came from immunoSEQ multiplex PCR; TCRdb stores just in-frame clones and leaves some out. The profile covers over 65,000 clones, with over 85% appearing a single time and roughly 7% taken by the ten largest. Sequenced material: blood. These receptors were taken from a person aged 18-70 years in good health. Each CDR3 is given with its conserved first and last residue. D genes are given only for firm matches. Only some rows state a clone size, as once, few, many or a class for expanded clones.

j_gene,abundance,v_gene,d_gene,CDR3aa,CDR3nt
TRBJ2-3,NA,TRBV4-2,TRBD2,CASSRTSEADTQYF,TGTGCCAGCAGCCGGACTAGCGAGGCAGATACGCAGTATTTT
TRBJ2-7,NA,TRBV7-2,NA,CASSLGSAAYEQYF,TGTGCCAGCAGCTTAGGCTCGGCAGCCTACGAGCAGTACTTC
TRBJ1-2,NA,TRBV5-4,NA,CASSPPRPTAYGYTF,TGTGCCAGCAGCCCACCCCGACCGACAGCTTATGGCTACACCTTC
TRBJ2-5,NA,TRBV5-6,TRBD2,CASSLGTSGRETQYF,TGTGCCAGCAGCTTGGGGACTAGCGGGAGGGAGACCCAGTACTTC
TRBJ1-2,NA,TRBV5-1,NA,CASSTGTNQIYGYTF,TGCGCCAGCAGCACCGGGACAAATCAAATCTATGGCTACACCTTC
TRBJ1-2,once,TRBV7-3,NA,CASSLTSQSSGYTF,TGTGCCAGCAGCTTAACGAGTCAGAGCTCTGGCTACACCTTC
TRBJ1-2,NA,TRBV7-2,NA,CASSPRLRYGYTF,TGTGCCAGCAGCCCACGACTGAGATATGGCTACACCTTC
TRBJ1-4,NA,TRBV7-9,NA,CASTPLGDEKLFF,TGTGCCAGCACCCCCCTTGGGGATGAAAAACTGTTTTTT
TRBJ1-2,once,TRBV7-9,NA,CASSGGAAPNYGYTF,TGTGCCAGCAGCGGCGGGGCAGCTCCAAACTATGGCTACACCTTC
TRBJ1-4,NA,TRBV6-1,NA,CASSGQINEKLFF,TGTGCCAGCAGCGGACAGATAAATGAAAAACTGTTTTTT
TRBJ1-3,NA,TRBV6-1,TRBD1,CASSEGTAGSGNTIYF,TGTGCCAGCAGTGAGGGGACAGCCGGCTCTGGAAACACCATATATTTT
TRBJ2-1,NA,TRBV30,NA,CAWSGPARNEQFF,TGTGCCTGGAGTGGGCCGGCTCGGAATGAGCAGTTCTTC
TRBJ2-1,NA,TRBV19,NA,CASSIQLEGEQFF,TGTGCCAGTAGTATCCAATTGGAGGGTGAGCAGTTCTTC
TRBJ1-5,NA,TRBV27,NA,CASSWSPEQPQHF,TGTGCCAGCTCTTGGTCCCCTGAACAGCCCCAGCATTTT
TRBJ1-1,NA,TRBV9,NA,CASSVATVPNTEAFF,TGTGCCAGCAGCGTAGCTACTGTCCCGAACACTGAAGCTTTCTTT
TRBJ2-7,NA,TRBV25-1,NA,CASSGVDSYEQYF,TGTGCCAGCAGTGGGGTAGACTCCTACGAGCAGTACTTC
TRBJ2-7,NA,TRBV4-1,NA,CASSQDGQTYEQYF,TGCGCCAGCAGCCAAGATGGACAGACCTACGAGCAGTACTTC
TRBJ2-2,NA,TRBV9,NA,CASSGTFGGELFF,TGTGCCAGCAGCGGAACTTTCGGCGGGGAGCTGTTTTTT
TRBJ1-2,once,TRBV2,TRBD1,CASSEILGTGGGYTF,TGTGCCAGCAGTGAAATCTTAGGGACAGGGGGAGGCTACACCTTC
TRBJ2-3,once,TRBV7-2,NA,CASKPTGGITDTQYF,TGTGCCAGTAAACCTACTGGGGGGATCACAGATACGCAGTATTTT
TRBJ1-5,few,TRBV6-4,TRBD1,CASSRTGEGDPQHF,TGTGCCAGCAGCCGGACAGGGGAAGGAGATCCCCAGCATTTT
TRBJ2-7,NA,TRBV18,TRBD1,CASSPGTGASYEQYF,TGTGCCAGCTCACCCGGGACAGGGGCATCCTACGAGCAGTACTTC
TRBJ1-1,NA,TRBV29-1,NA,CSALTGGNTEAFF,TGCAGCGCCCTGACAGGAGGGAACACTGAAGCTTTCTTT
TRBJ1-2,few,TRBV11-2,TRBD1,CASSLRGGGGGYTF,TGTGCCAGCAGCTTAAGGGGAGGGGGCGGCGGCTACACCTTC
TRBJ1-2,NA,TRBV29-1,NA,CSVGVDWEGYTF,TGCAGCGTCGGGGTGGACTGGGAGGGCTACACCTTC
TRBJ1-4,NA,TRBV5-1,NA,CASSPGATNEKLFF,TGCGCCAGCAGCCCGGGAGCGACTAATGAAAAACTGTTTTTT
TRBJ1-5,NA,TRBV6-5,NA,CASSFGPPGDQPQHF,TGTGCCAGCAGTTTTGGCCCCCCTGGGGATCAGCCCCAGCATTTT
TRBJ1-1,NA,TRBV7-9,NA,CASTYPGGGSKAFF,TGTGCCAGCACTTACCCGGGTGGGGGCAGTAAAGCTTTCTTT
TRBJ1-5,NA,TRBV6-6,NA,CASSNSHSNQPQHF,TGTGCCAGCAGTAACAGTCATAGCAATCAGCCCCAGCATTTT
TRBJ1-1,once,TRBV7-8,TRBD1,CASSHDRANTEAFF,TGTGCCAGCAGCCACGACAGGGCGAACACTGAAGCTTTCTTT